This TCR beta chain appears in the sequencing data of a study of regulatory T cells in long-lasting Graves disease. As to time point: newly diagnosed GD, antithyroid drugs for less than 3 months. The TCR library used RNA extracted from PBMCs. Sequencing libraries for TCR beta were prepared with iRepertoire HTBI primers and Arm-PCR of CDR3 regions. TCRdb re-called the multiplex PCR reads with MiXCR, one entry per CDR3 protein. The sample carries about 530,000 distinct CDR3 sequences, roughly 15% recorded once. In regard to this clonotype: This may be a read error: a much more frequent sequence differs by one nucleotide.

Trimming cost V 5 bases and J 5 bases, with 13 bases left between them. Germline loops: CDR1 KGHSH, CDR2 LQKENI. The CDR3 is 14 amino acids. A further study also used this sample, focusing on T cells in Graves' hyperthyroidism and ophthalmopathy. In that study: Diagnoses were made from clinical symptoms, serum measures (thyroxine and TRAb), thyroid ultrasound and orbital computed tomography.

The sequenced sample was peripheral blood mononuclear cells (PBMCs), obtained at new diagnosis, from a patient treated with antithyroid drugs. The chain carries TRBV18 and TRBJ2-1, with a possible D match to TRBD1 (6 bases). This clonotype was sampled from a woman aged 40-60 years with Graves disease. CDR3 in amino acids: CASSSRDTNNEQFF. CDR3 in DNA: TGTGCCAGCTCATCAAGGGACACAAACAATGAGCAGTTCTTC.